This TCR beta chain was captured in a study of CD8+CD57+ T cells in acquired aplastic anemia (dated by TCRdb to the late 2010s). As for the study more broadly: A mean of approximately 3 ug of DNA, ranging from about 0.19 to 30 ug, was extracted from sorted CD4+ and CD8+ cells. An average of approximately 9.8 million reads for CD4+ cells and approximately 11 million reads for CD8+ cells was obtained from healthy donor samples.

As concerns this clonotype: The clone's antigen remains unknown. No base quality values were provided; no much bigger clone lies one nucleotide off.

In the study, sorted CD4+ and CD8+ blood T cells from patients with severe aplastic anemia and from healthy subjects underwent deep sequencing of TCR repertoires. Ficoll-Paque density gradient centrifugation was used to isolate peripheral blood mononuclear cells. Before DNA extraction, CD4+ and CD8+ T cells were sorted with FACS or magnetic beads. Broader findings and caveats from the paper: CD8+ Simpson's diversity did not differ significantly between patients and healthy controls (P=0.060). Although roughly 29 CD8+ CDR3 sequences were shared by patients and controls, these sequences appeared highly expressed in patients and within the immunodominant clones of patients.

Genomic DNA was used as template for profiling of TCR beta VDJ combinations and CDR3 sequences. An Illumina HiSeq 2000 was the platform used for TCR repertoire sequencing. In the paper's pipeline: TRBV/TRBJ rearrangement plots, CDR3 size and DJ length profiles, and Simpson's diversity index were used to evaluate the repertoires. The immunodominant clone was defined as the most abundant DNA sequence in deep sequencing data. CDR3 amino acid sequences were checked for sharing across subjects and were also compared against the VDJdb database and published repertoires. The public reads were quality trimmed at Q25 with fastp and then assembled into clones with MiXCR by TCRdb, keeping productive beta chains. Each entry is one CDR3 protein sequence, shown with its most common DNA and genes. These V and J calls rely on TCRdb rather than the paper's analysis. This sample lists 100,000 to 150,000 distinct CDR3 sequences; around 46% were detected once. 2.5% to 3% of the sample goes to the ten largest clones.

This TCR came from a human donor in good health, serving as a control. The material sequenced was sorted CD4+, CD8+, or CD8+CD57+ T cells (not recorded which) from PBMCs.

The CDR3 here reads CASSCGQGLNYGYTF. The base sequence is TGTGCCAGCAGTTGCGGCCAGGGCCTTAACTATGGCTACACCTTC. Recombination joined TRBV6-5 with TRBJ1-2; TRBD1 is a possible D gene, resting on 5 matching bases. CDR1 and CDR2, per the germline V gene, are MNHEY and SVGAGI. The CDR3 runs 15 residues from the cysteine to the phenylalanine. The entry retains the CDR3 DNA only, 45 bases that are in frame from base 1. V sheds 4 bases and J sheds 1 base, leaving 13 bases between their ends.